These 14 T cell receptor beta chains were all obtained from the same sample, sequenced in a study of CD8 T cells in Susac syndrome. After extraction with the RNeasy kit, 0.5 to 1 ug of the RNA was reverse transcribed using random hexamers. MiXCR, applied by TCRdb to the immunoSEQ multiplex PCR reads, yields one record per CDR3 protein. Of roughly 200,000 distinct CDR3 sequences listed, 91% are singletons. Material: CD4+ T cells from PBMCs. The receptors come from a human donor with Susac syndrome.

The CDR3 is CASSLGEGLLNQPQHF. The DNA for the CDR3 is TGTGCCAGCAGCTTGGGGGAGGGACTCCTTAATCAGCCCCAGCATTTT. V gene TRBV7-9 combines with J gene TRBJ1-5; weak D call: TRBD1 (5 bases). Trimming stripped 3 bases from V and 4 bases from J, with 16 bases between. CDR1 and CDR2 from the germline V gene are SEHNR and FQNEAQ (reference sequence). This CDR3 is 16 amino acids long.

V gene TRBV5-1 combines with J gene TRBJ2-1; 12 nucleotides align to TRBD2. V lost 4 bases, J lost 10 bases, and 12 bases stayed unmatched. The germline gives CDR1 SGHRS, CDR2 YFSETQ. CDR3 length: 16 amino acids. CDR3: CASSLLTSGSPQEQFF. CDR3 in DNA: TGCGCCAGCAGCCTCCTGACTAGCGGGAGCCCACAGGAGCAGTTCTTC.

V is TRBV11-2 and J is TRBJ2-7; D is ambiguous. Germline CDR1 SGHAT, CDR2 FQNNGV. The CDR3 is 15 residues long. The germline V and J ends were trimmed by 0 bases and 0 bases, with 9 bases remaining between them. Here the CDR3 DNA reads TGTGCCAGCAGCTTAGAGGCCGAAAGCTCCTACGAGCAGTACTTC. Amino acids: CASSLEAESSYEQYF.

The chain joins TRBV7-2 to TRBJ1-1; 7 nucleotides match TRBD1. Unmatched junction bases numbered 5, after V lost 5 bases and J lost 5 bases. Looked up from germline, CDR1 is SGHTA and CDR2 is FQGNSA. The CDR3 is 13 amino acids. This chain's CDR3 is CASSAHRGTEAFF. In DNA, the CDR3 is TGTGCCAGCAGCGCTCACAGGGGAACTGAAGCTTTCTTT.

The chain carries TRBV20-1 and TRBJ1-1; tentatively, D is TRBD1 (5 bases). CDR1 and CDR2 (germline): DFQATT, SNEGSKA (reference sequence). The CDR3 spans 14 residues. Deletions cut 3 bases from V and 1 base from J, with 12 bases between. The CDR3 loop is CSARELDRNTEAFF. The CDR3 DNA reads as TGCAGTGCTAGGGAACTCGACAGGAACACTGAAGCTTTCTTT.

The gene calls are TRBV19 and TRBJ2-2, with 7 positions matching TRBD1. Germline CDR1 and CDR2: LNHDA and SQIVND (reference sequence). The junction had 7 bases not matched to a gene; V was cut back by 7 bases and J by 2 bases. The CDR3 is made up of 15 amino acids. CDR3 nucleotide sequence: TGTGCCAGTACCATGGGGACAGCAAACACCGGGGAGCTGTTTTTT. This gives the protein CASTMGTANTGELFF.

V and J are TRBV6-5 and TRBJ1-2; D unclear. Germline CDR1 reads MNHEY; CDR2 reads SVGAGI. The ends were cut back, 0 bases at V and 1 base at J, with 9 bases in the middle. CDR3 length: 15 residues. The CDR3 nucleotides read TGTGCCAGCAGTTACTCTCCGGGTTTTAACTATGGCTACACCTTC. It is translated as CASSYSPGFNYGYTF.

The chain links TRBV10-3 to TRBJ2-3; possible D gene TRBD1, 5 bases. CDR3 size: 14 residues. V gave up 6 bases and J gave up 10 bases, with 20 bases separating them. Germline CDR1 is ENHRY and CDR2 is SYGVKD. This chain's CDR3 is CAISPSARELAQYF. The DNA of the CDR3 is TGTGCCATCAGCCCCAGTGCCAGGGAATTGGCGCAGTATTTT.

The chain joins TRBV7-3 to TRBJ1-1; the match to TRBD1 covers 9 bases. This CDR3 has 14 amino acids. Germline CDR1 reads SGHTA; CDR2 reads FQGTGA. Losses at the gene ends were 4 bases for V and 7 bases for J; bases not matched to a gene: 7. Here the CDR3 reads CASSSDRGSGEAFF. CDR3 bases: TGTGCCAGCAGCTCCGACAGGGGGTCGGGTGAAGCTTTCTTT.

This clonotype was seen only once. This chain joins TRBV6-1 and TRBJ2-7, with D possibly matching TRBD2 (5 bases). CDR1 MNHNS and CDR2 SASEGT come from the germline V gene. The CDR3 length is 13 residues. Trimming shortened V by 11 bases and J by 3 bases, and 17 bases separated the two germline ends. CDR3 nucleotides: TGTGCCGGCGGGCAAACATTGCACTACGAGCAGTACTTC. Translation gives CAGGQTLHYEQYF.

The chain recombines TRBV29-1 with TRBJ2-7, with 8 nucleotides matching TRBD1. The CDR3 sequence is 12 residues long. CDR1 and CDR2 from the germline V gene are SQVTM and ANQGSEA. The junction had 2 bases not matched to a gene; V was cut back by 6 bases and J by 1 base. CDR3 sequence (DNA): TGCAGCGTACGACAGGGGTCCTACGAGCAGTACTTC. It encodes CSVRQGSYEQYF.

Here the CDR3 reads CAIRDRDQETQYF. CDR3 DNA: TGTGCCATCCGGGACAGGGACCAAGAGACCCAGTACTTC. The V gene is TRBV10-3, the J gene TRBJ2-5, with TRBD1 matching over 9 bases. The CDR3 covers 13 residues. The ends lost 8 bases at V and 0 bases at J; junction bases unmatched: 1. The germline V gene has CDR1 ENHRY and CDR2 SYGVKD.

In this sample, this clonotype turned up once. This chain joins TRBV4-1 and TRBJ2-1, with a weak D call TRBD1 (6 bases). Germline lookup yields CDR1 MGHRA and CDR2 YSYEKL. V was clipped by 6 bases and J by 6 bases, with 27 bases between them. The CDR3 has 18 residues. The CDR3, as DNA: TGCGCCAGCAGACCGGTAGTTATTGTGGGGGCTCGGAGCAATGAGCAGTTCTTC. This translates into CASRPVVIVGARSNEQFF.

The chain carries TRBV24-1 and TRBJ2-1, with TRBD2 matching over 11 bases. The junction had 3 bases not matched to a gene; V was cut back by 9 bases and J by 6 bases. CDR1 KGHDR and CDR2 SFDVKD come from the germline V gene. This CDR3 is 13 amino acids long. The DNA for the CDR3 is TGTGCCACCGGGCTAGCGGGGGGCAATGAGCAGTTCTTC. This sequence encodes CATGLAGGNEQFF.